These 21 T cell receptor beta chains share one sample of origin, sequenced in a study of T cell changes during pregnancy in multiple sclerosis. The table came from immunoSEQ multiplex PCR; TCRdb's copy has only in-frame clones and leaves some out. The sample lists approximately 45,000 clones, more than 90% occurring once. The sequenced sample was CD4+ T cells from peripheral blood mononuclear cells, obtained in the first trimester of pregnancy. These receptors originate from a female donor with multiple sclerosis, enrolled in a pregnancy study.

This clone was counted only a few times. The V call is TRBV28, the J call TRBJ1-2, with TRBD1 matching over 8 bases. In germline, CDR1 is MDHEN, CDR2 SYDVKM. The CDR3 has 15 amino acids. The V segment lost 5 bases and the J segment 3 bases; nucleotides outside the gene matches: 8. CDR3 sequence: CASSPWTGTDYGYTF. In nucleotides, the CDR3 is TGTGCCAGCAGTCCCTGGACAGGGACCGACTATGGCTACACCTTC.

J is TRBJ2-1 and V is TRBV2; 12 bases map to TRBD2. Per the germline V gene, CDR1 is SNHLY and CDR2 is FYNNEI. The CDR3 loop spans 14 amino acids. V shed 6 bases, J shed 3 bases, and the junction held 0 bases outside the gene matches. The CDR3 region has the DNA TGTGCCAGCAGGGGACTAGCGGGCTACAATGAGCAGTTCTTC. It is translated as CASRGLAGYNEQFF. Full variable domain (missing parts from reference TRBV2 and TRBJ2-1): EPEVTQTPSHQVTQMGQEVILRCVPISNHLYFYWYRQILGQKVEFLVSFYNNEISEKSEIFDDQFSVERPDGSNFTLKIRSTKLEDSAMYFCASRGLAGYNEQFFGPGTRLTVL.

The chain uses TRBV5-6 and TRBJ1-5; D perhaps matches TRBD1 (6 bases). V dropped 0 bases and J dropped 7 bases, with 11 bases sitting between them. The V gene's germline CDR1 is SGHDT and CDR2 YYEEEE. The CDR3 has 14 residues. CDR3 coding DNA: TGTGCCAGCAGCTTGGGCAGGGGAGGGCAGCCCCAGCATTTT. Its translation: CASSLGRGGQPQHF. Drawing the rest from reference TRBV5-6 and TRBJ1-5, the complete variable domain is DAGVTQSPTHLIKTRGQQVTLRCSPKSGHDTVSWYQQALGQGPQFIFQYYEEEERQRGNFPDRFSGHQFPNYSSELNVNALLLGDSALYLCASSLGRGGQPQHFGDGTRLSIL.

In DNA form, the CDR3 reads TGTGCCAGCAGCGTAGCGACAGGTCGCTCTGGAAACACCATATATTTT. This translates into CASSVATGRSGNTIYF. V usage is TRBV9 and J usage is TRBJ1-3; D is perhaps TRBD1 (6 bases). The germline gives CDR1 SGDLS, CDR2 YYNGEE. Trimming took off 0 bases at V and 0 bases at J, with 10 bases between the two ends. This CDR3 has 16 residues. Full variable domain (outside the CDR3, taken from reference TRBV9 and TRBJ1-3): DSGVTQTPKHLITATGQRVTLRCSPRSGDLSVYWYQQSLDQGLQFLIQYYNGEERAKGNILERFSAQQFPDLHSELNLSSLELGDSALYFCASSVATGRSGNTIYFGEGSWLTVV.

The gene calls are TRBV20-1 and TRBJ2-7; TRBD2 is a possible D gene (6 bases). The ends were cut back, 6 bases at V and 3 bases at J, with 9 bases in the middle. CDR1 is DFQATT, CDR2 SNEGSKA, per germline (reference sequence). CDR3 length: 11 residues. The CDR3 DNA reads as TGCAGTGCCTTGGGAGGCTACGAGCAGTACTTC. This sequence encodes CSALGGYEQYF.

This rearrangement joins TRBV4-2 to TRBJ2-7; 9 positions match TRBD2. The CDR3 runs to 14 residues. Germline V gives CDR1 LGHNA, CDR2 YNFKEQ. The ends lost 10 bases at V and 7 bases at J; junction bases unmatched: 14. The CDR3 is CATSSGVPSGEQYF. As DNA, the CDR3 is TGTGCCACCTCTAGCGGGGTTCCGTCGGGGGAGCAGTACTTC.

The genes are TRBV6-1 and TRBJ1-2; 8 bases agree with TRBD1. After removal of 3 bases from V and 8 bases from J, the junction contained 5 bases not matched to a gene. CDR3 length: 13 residues. Germline V CDR1 and CDR2: MNHNS, SASEGT. The DNA for the CDR3 is TGTGCCAGCAGTGATGGACAGGGTAGAGGCTACACCTTC. Amino acids: CASSDGQGRGYTF.

The CDR3 reads CASSLEGQGARAYNEQFF. In DNA form, the CDR3 reads TGCGCCAGCAGCTTGGAGGGACAGGGGGCGCGGGCCTACAATGAGCAGTTCTTC. The V and J genes are TRBV5-1 and TRBJ2-1; 12 bases fit TRBD1. The CDR3 length is 18 residues. The germline V gene encodes CDR1 SGHRS and CDR2 YFSETQ. V was clipped by 0 bases and J by 2 bases; unmatched bases: 6. Full variable domain (remainder filled in from reference TRBV5-1 and TRBJ2-1): KAGVTQTPRYLIKTRGQQVTLSCSPISGHRSVSWYQQTPGQGLQFLFEYFSETQRNKGNFPGRFSGRQFSNSRSEMNVSTLELGDSALYLCASSLEGQGARAYNEQFFGPGTRLTVL.

In DNA, the CDR3 is TGTGCCTGGAGTACCGGACTAGCTTCTCACGAGCAGTACTTC. It specifies CAWSTGLASHEQYF. The gene calls are TRBV30 and TRBJ2-7; 8 nucleotides match TRBD2. V trimming: 2 bases; J trimming: 5 bases; junction bases outside the gene matches: 8. The CDR3 covers 14 residues. CDR1 is GTSNPN and CDR2 is SVGIG in the germline V gene (reference sequence).

The V call is TRBV6-1, the J call TRBJ2-5; D unclear. The J call may be mistaken, given a closer DNA end match to TRBJ2-7. Germline assignment: CDR1 MNHNS and CDR2 SASEGT. This CDR3 region has 13 residues. DNA for the CDR3: TGTGCCAGCAGTTCCGCGGTCTCCTACGAGCAGTACTTC. Amino acid sequence: CASSSAVSYEQYF.

CDR3 nucleotide sequence: TGTGCCAGCAGCCGAATCGGGTGGACTAATGAAAAACTGTTTTTT. This sequence encodes CASSRIGWTNEKLFF. The V gene is TRBV25-1, the J gene TRBJ1-4; unclear D gene. The V and J ends lost 6 bases and 2 bases respectively, with 13 bases between them. The CDR3 is 15 residues long. CDR1 is MGHDK, CDR2 SYGVNS, per germline.

This chain links TRBV11-2 with TRBJ2-5, with 7 nucleotides matching TRBD2. Trimming cost V 1 base and J 1 base; bases outside gene matches: 3. The CDR3 totals 15 residues. CDR1 is SGHAT and CDR2 is FQNNGV in the germline V gene. CDR3 sequence (DNA): TGTGCCAGCAGCTTAGGGCCGGGGGGCCAAGAGACCCAGTACTTC. This gives the protein CASSLGPGGQETQYF.

The chain couples TRBV29-1 to TRBJ1-1; TRBD1 matches at 11 bases. The CDR3 length is 11 residues. Germline loops: CDR1 SQVTM, CDR2 ANQGSEA. V lost 7 bases and J lost 7; bases outside the gene matches: 2. DNA of the CDR3: TGCAGCGCGGGACAGGGGGTTGAAGCTTTCTTT. Protein: CSAGQGVEAFF. The variable domain in full, completed from reference TRBV29-1 and TRBJ1-1, reads SAVISQKPSRDICQRGTSLTIQCQVDSQVTMMFWYRQQPGQSLTLIATANQGSEATYESGFVIDKFPISRPNLTFSTLTVSNMSPEDSSIYLCSAGQGVEAFFGQGTRLTVV.

This chain links TRBV25-1 with TRBJ2-5, with D perhaps TRBD2 (6 bases). The CDR3 contains 14 residues. Deletions cut 3 bases from V and 4 bases from J, with 12 bases between. Germline CDR1 is MGHDK and CDR2 is SYGVNS. The CDR3: CASSENLATETQYF. In nucleotides, the CDR3 is TGTGCCAGCAGTGAGAACCTAGCGACAGAGACCCAGTACTTC.

This chain uses TRBV5-4 with TRBJ2-1, with D unresolved. Germline lookup yields CDR1 SGHNT and CDR2 YYREEE (reference sequence). The CDR3 is 17 amino acids. V gave up 4 bases and J gave up 0 bases, with 17 bases separating them. CDR3 sequence (DNA): TGTGCCAGCAGCAGCCCCACCAGACAAGGCTCCTACAATGAGCAGTTCTTC. This encodes CASSSPTRQGSYNEQFF.

The CDR3, as DNA: TGTGCCAGCAGCCCCCAGGTGAGCTCTGGAAACACCATATATTTT. Encoded protein: CASSPQVSSGNTIYF. V is TRBV5-6 and J is TRBJ1-3; D gene ambiguous. Germline CDR1 and CDR2: SGHDT and YYEEEE. Trimming removed 4 bases at V and 0 bases at J, with 11 bases between. This CDR3 region has 15 residues.

The chain combines TRBV29-1 with TRBJ2-5; TRBD2 agrees at 7 bases. Germline V gene sequence: CDR1 SQVTM, CDR2 ANQGSEA. CDR3 length equals 11 residues. The V gene end was trimmed by 8 bases and the J gene end by 7 bases; junction bases not matched to a gene: 7. The chain's CDR3 is CSSRLAGTQYF. The DNA of the CDR3 is TGCAGCTCCCGACTAGCTGGGACCCAGTACTTC.

The genes are TRBV5-1 and TRBJ2-3; TRBD1 matches at 8 bases. Unmatched junction bases numbered 6, after V lost 3 bases and J lost 6 bases. The CDR3 sequence is 14 residues long. Per germline, CDR1 SGHRS and CDR2 YFSETQ. CDR3 nucleotides: TGCGCCAGCAGCTGGGCAGGGGGCGCGGATACGCAGTATTTT. This gives the protein CASSWAGGADTQYF.

This clone occurred once. V gene TRBV28 combines with J gene TRBJ2-5, with a possible D match to TRBD2 (6 bases). Trimming cost V 3 bases and J 4 bases, with 9 bases left between them. CDR1 and CDR2 from the germline V gene are MDHEN and SYDVKM. The CDR3 is 13 residues long. CDR3 sequence: CASSFPSVETQYF. The CDR3 bases are TGTGCCAGCAGTTTTCCTAGCGTAGAGACCCAGTACTTC.

The chain carries TRBV7-9 and TRBJ2-7; TRBD2 matches 10 bases. The CDR3 is 15 residues long. V lost 4 bases to trimming and J lost 2 bases; unmatched junction nucleotides: 5. Per the germline V gene, CDR1 is SEHNR and CDR2 is FQNEAQ (reference sequence). CDR3 nucleotides: TGTGCCAGCAGCTCGGGGCTAGCGGGAGCCTACGAGCAGTACTTC. Translating it yields CASSSGLAGAYEQYF.

This chain uses TRBV4-2 with TRBJ1-2; 10 bases match TRBD1. The CDR3 is made up of 15 amino acids. V lost 0 bases to trimming and J lost 4 bases; unmatched junction nucleotides: 2. Per germline, CDR1 LGHNA and CDR2 YNFKEQ. This chain's CDR3 is CASSQDGTGVYGYTF. CDR3 coding DNA: TGTGCCAGCAGCCAAGATGGGACAGGGGTCTATGGCTACACCTTC.